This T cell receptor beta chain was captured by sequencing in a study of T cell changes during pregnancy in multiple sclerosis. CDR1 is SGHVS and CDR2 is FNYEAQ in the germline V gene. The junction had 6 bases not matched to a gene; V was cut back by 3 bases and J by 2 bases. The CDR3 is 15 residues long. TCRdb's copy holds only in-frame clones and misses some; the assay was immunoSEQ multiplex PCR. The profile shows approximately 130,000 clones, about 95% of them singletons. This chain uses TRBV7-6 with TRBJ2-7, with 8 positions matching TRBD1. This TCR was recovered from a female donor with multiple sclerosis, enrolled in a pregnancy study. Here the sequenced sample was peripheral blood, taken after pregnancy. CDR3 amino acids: CASSLSGTGTYEQYF. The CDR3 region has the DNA TGTGCCAGCAGCTTGAGTGGGACAGGAACCTACGAGCAGTACTTC.